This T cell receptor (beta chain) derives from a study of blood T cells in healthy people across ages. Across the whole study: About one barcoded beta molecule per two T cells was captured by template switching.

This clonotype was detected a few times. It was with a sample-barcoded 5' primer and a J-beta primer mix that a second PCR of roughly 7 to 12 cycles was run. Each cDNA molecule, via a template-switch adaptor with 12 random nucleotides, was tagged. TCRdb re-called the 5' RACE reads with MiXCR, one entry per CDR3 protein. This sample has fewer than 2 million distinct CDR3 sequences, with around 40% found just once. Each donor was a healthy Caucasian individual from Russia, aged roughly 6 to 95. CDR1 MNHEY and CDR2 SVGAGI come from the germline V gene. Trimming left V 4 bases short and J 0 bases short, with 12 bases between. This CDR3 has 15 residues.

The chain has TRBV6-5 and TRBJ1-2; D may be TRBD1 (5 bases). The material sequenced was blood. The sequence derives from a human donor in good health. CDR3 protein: CASSSPRDTNYGYTF. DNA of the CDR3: TGTGCCAGCAGTTCCCCCAGGGATACTAACTATGGCTACACCTTC.